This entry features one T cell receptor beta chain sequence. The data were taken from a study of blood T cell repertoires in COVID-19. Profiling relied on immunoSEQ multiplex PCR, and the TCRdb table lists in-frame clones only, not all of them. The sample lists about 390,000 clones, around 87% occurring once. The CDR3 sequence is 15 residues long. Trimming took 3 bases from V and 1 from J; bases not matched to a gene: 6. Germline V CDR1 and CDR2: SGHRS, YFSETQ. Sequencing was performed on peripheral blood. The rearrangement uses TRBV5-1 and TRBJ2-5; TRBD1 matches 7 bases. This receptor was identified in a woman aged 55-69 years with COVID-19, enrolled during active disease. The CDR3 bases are TGCGCCAGCAGCTCCCTAGGGACAGCCCAAGAGACCCAGTACTTC. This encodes CASSSLGTAQETQYF.